The subject of this entry is one TCR beta chain. Per germline, CDR1 LNHDA and CDR2 SQIVND (reference sequence). This CDR3 is 14 amino acids long. The J segment lost 1 base and the V segment lost 6 bases, leaving 4 bases of the junction unmatched. These data come from a study of blood T cell repertoires in COVID-19. About the study: T cells, B-cell-depleted T cells, or PBMCs provided the cDNA or gDNA that served as material.

Method: immunoSEQ multiplex PCR; TCRdb's copy keeps in-frame clones and lacks some. The sample comprises around 250,000 clones, roughly 81% of which are singletons, and about 7% rests with the top ten. Individuals drawn from about 26 US areas were about 18 to 90 years old. Which cohort a participant joined came from the clinical history participants gave. Exposed participants encountered a COVID-19 case during the 2 weeks preceding study entry. The receptor was isolated from a woman aged 45-65 years who had been exposed to COVID-19. The gene calls are TRBV19 and TRBJ2-7, with 9 bases matching TRBD1. Input material: PBMCs or T cells enriched from blood (not recorded which). The CDR3 DNA sequence: TGTGCCAGTAGCGCCGGGACAGGGTCCTACGAGCAGTACTTC. It translates to CASSAGTGSYEQYF.